These 32 T cell receptor beta chains were sequenced from one sample in a study of response to subunit inactivated influenza vaccine. MiXCR, run by TCRdb on the RT-PCR reads, gives a single entry per CDR3 protein. The repertoire includes around 540,000 distinct CDR3 sequences, 12% of them detected once, and 10% sits in the top ten. The specimen comprised PBMCs from blood, sampled on the day of vaccination. These TCRs come from a man between 50 and 59 years old who received an inactivated influenza vaccine.

The chain recombines TRBV5-1 with TRBJ2-1, with TRBD1 matching over 10 bases. Germline CDR1 reads SGHRS; CDR2 reads YFSETQ. After removal of 3 bases from V and 5 bases from J, the junction contained 8 bases not matched to a gene. The CDR3 is made up of 16 amino acids. The CDR3: CASSSSSGTGDNEQFF. The CDR3 nucleotides read TGCGCCAGCAGCTCGTCGTCCGGGACAGGGGACAATGAGCAGTTCTTC.

This chain joins TRBV15 and TRBJ2-1; TRBD2 matches 8 bases. Germline-derived CDR1 and CDR2 are LNHNV and YYDKDF (reference sequence). The CDR3 is 15 amino acids. V shed 5 bases and J 6 bases; nucleotides not matched to a gene: 9. CDR3 sequence: CATSGGGGRFNEQFF. Here the CDR3 DNA reads TGTGCCACCAGCGGAGGAGGCGGGAGGTTCAATGAGCAGTTCTTC.

This clonotype was seen only a few times. The chain couples TRBV2 to TRBJ2-7; 10 nucleotides line up with TRBD1. The CDR3 is made up of 13 amino acids. V lost 11 bases and J lost 3; bases outside the gene matches: 7. Germline CDR1 is SNHLY and CDR2 is FYNNEI. The CDR3 spells CASGGDRGYEQYF. The CDR3 nucleotides read TGTGCCTCCGGGGGGGACAGGGGCTACGAGCAGTACTTC.

This clonotype has just a few counts. The chain combines TRBV29-1 with TRBJ2-5; D possibly matches TRBD1 or TRBD2 (5 bases each). Germline CDR1 SQVTM, CDR2 ANQGSEA. V was trimmed by 0 bases and J by 5 bases, leaving 16 bases between them. The CDR3 is 15 residues long. The CDR3 nucleotides read TGCAGCGTTGAAGATAGCTGGGGCGGCGGGGAGACCCAGTACTTC. Residues: CSVEDSWGGGETQYF. Full variable domain (rest looked up from reference TRBV29-1 and TRBJ2-5): SAVISQKPSRDICQRGTSLTIQCQVDSQVTMMFWYRQQPGQSLTLIATANQGSEATYESGFVIDKFPISRPNLTFSTLTVSNMSPEDSSIYLCSVEDSWGGGETQYFGPGTRLLVL.

CDR3 sequence: CASSLAGGRGELFF. CDR3 sequence (DNA): TGTGCCAGCAGCTTAGCGGGAGGGCGCGGGGAGCTGTTTTTT. This sequence joins TRBV7-2 and TRBJ2-2, with TRBD2 matching over 7 bases. Per the germline V gene, CDR1 is SGHTA and CDR2 is FQGNSA. This CDR3 has 14 amino acids. V shed 0 bases, J shed 7 bases, and the junction held 2 bases outside the gene matches. The whole variable domain, remainder taken from reference TRBV7-2 and TRBJ2-2, is GAGVSQSPSNKVTEKGKDVELRCDPISGHTALYWYRQSLGQGLEFLIYFQGNSAPDKSGLPSDRFSAERTGGSVSTLTIQRTQQEDSAVYLCASSLAGGRGELFFGEGSRLTVL.

This chain links TRBV12-3 or TRBV12-4 with TRBJ1-1; no clear D gene. With 5 bases removed from V and 4 bases from J, the gap between germline ends came to 11 bases. The CDR3 is 13 residues long. CDR3 sequence reads: CASSLLLSTEAFF. For the CDR3, the DNA is TGTGCCAGCAGTCTATTACTTAGCACTGAAGCTTTCTTT.

CDR3 DNA sequence: TGCGCCAGCAGTTGGACTAGCGGGGGAGAGACCCAGTACTTC. It codes for CASSWTSGGETQYF. The V gene is TRBV5-1, the J gene TRBJ2-5; 13 bases agree with TRBD2. Germline loops: CDR1 SGHRS, CDR2 YFSETQ. The J segment lost 4 bases and the V segment lost 5 bases, leaving 2 bases of the junction unmatched. This CDR3 contains 14 residues.

This clonotype has more than one count but fewer than ten. J is TRBJ2-7 and V is TRBV9, with D unresolved. The V gene lost 0 bases and the J gene lost 7 bases, with 8 bases spanning the gap. The CDR3 contains 12 residues. Germline loops: CDR1 SGDLS, CDR2 YYNGEE. Here the CDR3 reads CASSVAMGEQYF. CDR3 coding DNA: TGTGCCAGCAGCGTAGCCATGGGTGAGCAGTACTTC.

V usage is TRBV4-2 and J usage is TRBJ1-2; D not certain. This CDR3 spans 15 amino acids. Per germline, CDR1 LGHNA and CDR2 YNFKEQ. V was cut by 1 base and J by 8 bases, with 17 bases left in between. CDR3: CASSQAGQTYQGYTF. The CDR3 bases are TGTGCCAGCAGCCAAGCTGGTCAGACCTATCAGGGCTACACCTTC.

Only a few counts were recorded for this clonotype. This CDR3 reads CAISEGRDKRTQYF. Written as DNA, the CDR3 is TGTGCCATCAGTGAGGGCAGGGATAAGAGAACCCAGTACTTC. The chain combines TRBV10-3 with TRBJ2-5; a weak D match, TRBD1 (5 bases). The ends were cut back, 2 bases at V and 8 bases at J, with 15 bases in the middle. The CDR3 contains 14 residues. The germline V gene has CDR1 ENHRY and CDR2 SYGVKD.

This clonotype was found a few times. This rearrangement joins TRBV7-3 to TRBJ2-3, with D hard to call. CDR1 is SGHTA, CDR2 FQGTGA, per germline. This CDR3 has 13 residues. V dropped 2 bases and J dropped 4 bases, with 7 bases sitting between them. The chain's CDR3 is CASSLDGPDTQYF. The CDR3 nucleotides read TGTGCCAGCAGCTTAGACGGCCCAGATACGCAGTATTTT. Using reference TRBV7-3 and TRBJ2-3 for the parts outside the CDR3, the full variable domain is GAGVSQTPSNKVTEKGKYVELRCDPISGHTALYWYRQSLGQGPEFLIYFQGTGAADDSGLPNDRFFAVRPEGSVSTLKIQRTERGDSAVYLCASSLDGPDTQYFGPGTRLTVL.

This sequence joins TRBV9 and TRBJ2-5, with TRBD2 as a possible D gene (9 bases). This CDR3 comprises 14 residues. The germline gives CDR1 SGDLS, CDR2 YYNGEE. V shed 4 bases and J shed 4 bases, with 14 bases lying between them. CDR3 amino acids: CASSTGGLAETQYF. The CDR3 region has the DNA TGTGCCAGCAGCACAGGGGGACTAGCAGAGACCCAGTACTTC. Filled out from reference TRBV9 and TRBJ2-5, the complete variable domain reads DSGVTQTPKHLITATGQRVTLRCSPRSGDLSVYWYQQSLDQGLQFLIQYYNGEERAKGNILERFSAQQFPDLHSELNLSSLELGDSALYFCASSTGGLAETQYFGPGTRLLVL.

In its sample, this clonotype was seen a few times. The rearrangement joins TRBV4-1 to TRBJ2-3, with unresolved D. The V end was cut by 2 bases, the J end by 5 bases, with 8 bases between. CDR3 length: 13 amino acids. The germline V gene encodes CDR1 MGHRA and CDR2 YSYEKL. The CDR3 loop reads CASSQIPVDTQYF. Written as DNA, the CDR3 is TGCGCCAGCAGCCAAATTCCCGTAGATACGCAGTATTTT.

This clonotype was seen at least ten times. This chain connects TRBV6-2 or TRBV6-3 to TRBJ2-7; D is ambiguous. Germline V gene sequence: CDR1 MNHEY, CDR2 SVGEGT. V lost 2 bases and J lost 1, with 6 bases in between. The CDR3 covers 13 residues. The CDR3 coding sequence is TGTGCCAGCAGTTACAGGGTTTCCTACGAGCAGTACTTC. Translated: CASSYRVSYEQYF.

This clonotype was recorded a few times. V usage is TRBV4-1 and J usage is TRBJ2-5; no clear D gene. V was cut by 0 bases and J by 4 bases, with 6 bases left in between. Germline V lookup: CDR1 MGHRA, CDR2 YSYEKL. The length of the CDR3 is 13 residues. This chain's CDR3 is CASSQDERETQYF. DNA of the CDR3: TGCGCCAGCAGCCAAGATGAGCGAGAGACCCAGTACTTC.

This clonotype was counted ten times or more. This chain connects TRBV29-1 to TRBJ2-1, with 7 bases aligning to TRBD2. The germline gives CDR1 SQVTM, CDR2 ANQGSEA. There are 14 residues in the CDR3. The trim removed 3 bases at V and 5 bases at J, leaving 7 bases unmatched. Here the CDR3 reads CSVEGGSPHNEQFF. In DNA form, the CDR3 reads TGCAGCGTTGAGGGCGGGAGCCCCCACAATGAGCAGTTCTTC.

The genes are TRBV5-6 and TRBJ2-5; D is perhaps TRBD2 (6 bases). Germline loops: CDR1 SGHDT, CDR2 YYEEEE. The CDR3 spans 14 residues. Trimming cost V 6 bases and J 0 bases, with 12 bases left between them. The CDR3 region has the DNA TGTGCCAGCACTTCGGCGGGAAACCAAGAGACCCAGTACTTC. Its protein product is CASTSAGNQETQYF. The complete variable domain, with remaining parts taken from reference TRBV5-6 and TRBJ2-5, reads DAGVTQSPTHLIKTRGQQVTLRCSPKSGHDTVSWYQQALGQGPQFIFQYYEEEERQRGNFPDRFSGHQFPNYSSELNVNALLLGDSALYLCASTSAGNQETQYFGPGTRLLVL.

Concerning this clonotype: An end of the junction differs from the germline gene, which may be a read error. This chain links TRBV20-1 with TRBJ2-5, with TRBD2 matching 8 bases. The CDR3 length is 16 residues. Per the germline V gene, CDR1 is DFQATT and CDR2 is SNEGSKA (reference sequence). The DNA of the CDR3 is TGCTGTGCTAGGGCCGGGGGGGGAGGCCACCAAGAGACCCAGTACTTC. Encoded protein: CCARAGGGGHQETQYF.

This clonotype was recorded many times. This chain links TRBV27 with TRBJ1-1; D call uncertain. The CDR3 has 15 amino acids. Trimming cost V 5 bases and J 5 bases, with 18 bases left between them. Germline V gives CDR1 MNHEY, CDR2 SMNVEV (reference sequence). As DNA, the CDR3 is TGTGCCAGCAGTCCCCGGACGTCTCGAGGGACTGAAGCTTTCTTT. Translation gives CASSPRTSRGTEAFF.

The chain carries TRBV12-3 or TRBV12-4 and TRBJ2-3; tentatively, D is TRBD2 (6 bases). The V end lost 5 bases, the J end lost 3 bases, and 12 bases lay between the germline ends. The CDR3 has 14 residues. CDR3 nucleotides: TGTGCCAGCAGTGGGACTCGACGGACAGATACGCAGTATTTT. Its translation is CASSGTRRTDTQYF.

This sequence joins TRBV2 and TRBJ2-5, with 7 positions matching TRBD2. The ends lost 10 bases at V and 1 base at J; junction bases unmatched: 9. This CDR3 spans 14 amino acids. Germline V lookup: CDR1 SNHLY, CDR2 FYNNEI. The DNA of the CDR3 is TGTGCCAACGGGATGGGGGGGGGCCAAGAGACCCAGTACTTC. This encodes CANGMGGGQETQYF.

This clonotype has a handful of counts. V gene TRBV20-1 combines with J gene TRBJ2-7; D unresolved. The V gene's germline CDR1 is DFQATT and CDR2 SNEGSKA (reference sequence). The V end was cut by 7 bases, the J end by 0 bases, with 19 bases between. There are 15 residues in the CDR3. The CDR3 here is CSVTPRRRTSYEQYF. The CDR3 DNA follows: TGCAGTGTCACCCCTCGCAGACGGACCTCCTACGAGCAGTACTTC.

In this sample, this clonotype turned up a few times. The rearrangement joins TRBV7-2 to TRBJ2-7, with D unresolved. Germline V gene data show CDR1 as SGHTA and CDR2 as FQGNSA. CDR3 length: 13 residues. V was pared by 6 bases and J by 3 bases, with 12 bases between. The CDR3: CASSRVPDYEQYF. CDR3 nucleotides: TGTGCCAGCAGTAGGGTCCCTGACTACGAGCAGTACTTC.

The chain employs TRBV6-5 and TRBJ2-2; TRBD1 or TRBD2 may be the D gene (6 bases each). Germline lookup yields CDR1 MNHEY and CDR2 SVGAGI. The CDR3 has 17 residues. With 0 bases removed from V and 6 bases from J, the gap between germline ends came to 17 bases. The CDR3, as DNA: TGTGCCAGCAGTTACTCTGGGACACCTAGGGGGGCCGGGGAGCTGTTTTTT. Protein sequence: CASSYSGTPRGAGELFF.

The genes are TRBV5-1 and TRBJ2-2; maybe TRBD2 (7 bases). CDR1 is SGHRS and CDR2 is YFSETQ in the germline V gene. Trimming took 1 base from V and 4 from J, leaving 23 bases between them. The CDR3 length is 19 residues. Written as DNA, the CDR3 is TGCGCCAGCAGCTTGACCTTACAAGGGGGGGCACTTACCACCGGGGAGCTGTTTTTT. Translated, it gives CASSLTLQGGALTTGELFF.

V and J are TRBV5-1 and TRBJ1-2; D not resolved. Per germline, CDR1 SGHRS and CDR2 YFSETQ. Trimming stripped 2 bases from V and 4 bases from J, with 12 bases between. CDR3 length: 14 residues. Here the CDR3 DNA reads TGCGCCAGCAGCTTAACGGACGGCGGCTATGGCTACACCTTC. Its protein is CASSLTDGGYGYTF.

This clonotype was counted ten times or more. The rearrangement links TRBV3-1 to TRBJ2-1, with no clear D. This CDR3 is 15 amino acids long. Germline assignment: CDR1 LGHDT and CDR2 YNNKEL (reference sequence). With 1 base removed from V and 3 bases from J, the gap between germline ends came to 10 bases. The CDR3 DNA sequence: TGTGCCAGCAGCCAAGCTTGGCAGCTCTACAATGAGCAGTTCTTC. Protein product: CASSQAWQLYNEQFF.

The chain is built from TRBV5-1 and TRBJ2-2, with 7 nucleotides matching TRBD1. Germline V gene sequence: CDR1 SGHRS, CDR2 YFSETQ. The CDR3 loop spans 17 amino acids. V lost 4 bases and J lost 0; bases outside the gene matches: 9. The chain's CDR3 is CASSTLDRLANTGELFF. CDR3 nucleotides: TGCGCCAGCAGCACCCTGGACAGGCTCGCGAACACCGGGGAGCTGTTTTTT.

The V and J genes are TRBV15 and TRBJ2-2, with D possibly being TRBD1 (6 bases). CDR3 length: 14 residues. The germline V gene encodes CDR1 LNHNV and CDR2 YYDKDF (reference sequence). V was shortened by 4 bases and J by 5 bases, with 11 bases between the two germline ends. The CDR3 reads CATSKGVDTGELFF. In DNA form, the CDR3 reads TGTGCCACCAGCAAGGGGGTAGATACCGGGGAGCTGTTTTTT.

This clonotype occurred a few times. The chain carries TRBV30 and TRBJ2-7; 12 bases fit TRBD2. Trimming took 0 bases from V and 2 from J; bases not matched to a gene: 11. CDR1 and CDR2 from the germline V gene are GTSNPN and SVGIG (reference sequence). The CDR3 loop spans 18 amino acids. The CDR3 nucleotides are TGTGCCTGGAGTGTACCTAGCGGGAGGGCCCGTTTTGCCTACGAGCAGTACTTC. Its protein is CAWSVPSGRARFAYEQYF.

The genes are TRBV20-1 and TRBJ2-5; TRBD1 is a possible D gene (6 bases). Germline V CDR1 and CDR2: DFQATT, SNEGSKA (reference sequence). The CDR3 covers 14 residues. Trimming took off 0 bases at V and 5 bases at J, with 13 bases between the two ends. The chain's CDR3 is CSARDPRGSETQYF. The CDR3 nucleotides read TGCAGTGCTAGAGATCCCAGGGGCTCCGAGACCCAGTACTTC.

The rearrangement uses TRBV7-9 and TRBJ2-3; D unclear. In germline, CDR1 is SEHNR, CDR2 FQNEAQ (reference sequence). This CDR3 has 12 amino acids. Trimming pared 9 bases from V and 2 bases from J, leaving 9 bases between. The CDR3 DNA sequence: TGTGCCAGTGAACCAAACACAGATACGCAGTATTTT. Protein product: CASEPNTDTQYF.